These 22 T cell receptor beta chains came from one sample sequenced in a study of blood T cell repertoires in COVID-19. Here immunoSEQ multiplex PCR was the method, and the copy in TCRdb shows in-frame clones only, minus some. In the table there are about 96,000 clones, approximately 84% of which are singletons. Sample: peripheral blood. Receptors were obtained from a woman aged 55-75 years with acute or convalescent COVID-19.

CDR3 region: CASFGVRNNYGYTF. In DNA, the CDR3 is TGTGCCAGCTTCGGGGTCCGGAATAACTATGGCTACACCTTC. The chain couples TRBV2 to TRBJ1-2; D is uncertain. The V gene's germline CDR1 is SNHLY and CDR2 FYNNEI. CDR3 size: 14 residues. Trimming left V 8 bases short and J 1 base short, with 14 bases between.

The chain combines TRBV10-2 with TRBJ1-4; D may be TRBD1 (5 bases). The V gene's germline CDR1 is WSHSY and CDR2 SAAADI. The CDR3 covers 15 residues. Trimming stripped 3 bases from V and 8 bases from J, with 16 bases between. CDR3 nucleotide sequence: TGCGCCAGCAGTGACCTCGGGGGAAGGAGGGAAAAACTGTTTTTT. This codes for CASSDLGGRREKLFF.

The rearrangement links TRBV11-3 to TRBJ2-3, with 9 bases fitting TRBD2. V shed 5 bases and J 4 bases; nucleotides not matched to a gene: 10. Germline V gives CDR1 SGHNT, CDR2 YENEEA. This CDR3 is built from 16 residues. CDR3 bases: TGTGCCAGCAGCCGGCACGGGACTAGCTCCCCAGATACGCAGTATTTT. As protein: CASSRHGTSSPDTQYF.

J is TRBJ2-5 and V is TRBV18; 7 bases agree with TRBD1. CDR1 and CDR2 from the germline V gene are KGHSH and LQKENI. V shed 1 base and J 2 bases; nucleotides not matched to a gene: 7. The CDR3 is 16 residues long. For the CDR3, the DNA is TGTGCCAGCTCACCACTACCAGGGGGAAGGCAAGAGACCCAGTACTTC. It translates to CASSPLPGGRQETQYF.

In its sample, this clone was seen once. The chain couples TRBV28 to TRBJ2-6, with D unclear. The V end was cut by 4 bases, the J end by 4 bases, with 8 bases between. Germline lookup yields CDR1 MDHEN and CDR2 SYDVKM. CDR3 length: 14 amino acids. In DNA form, the CDR3 reads TGTGCCAGCAGTTCTCCGACAGGGGCCAACGTCCTGACTTTC. It encodes CASSSPTGANVLTF.

The gene calls are TRBV3-1 (or the pseudogene TRBV3-2) and TRBJ1-2; D is possibly TRBD1 (6 bases). The V gene lost 4 bases and the J gene lost 4 bases, with 13 bases spanning the gap. The length of the CDR3 is 14 residues. The germline CDR1 and CDR2 sequences are LGHDT and YNNKEL (reference sequence). Here the CDR3 reads CASSPPTGSYGYTF. DNA for the CDR3: TGTGCCAGCAGCCCCCCGACAGGATCCTATGGCTACACCTTC.

The chain uses TRBV7-2 and TRBJ1-3, with 7 positions matching TRBD1. V was clipped by 3 bases and J by 3 bases; unmatched bases: 2. In germline, CDR1 is SGHTA, CDR2 FQGNSA. This CDR3 comprises 14 residues. The CDR3 DNA sequence: TGTGCCAGCAGCTTCAGACAGGGTGGAAACACCATATATTTT. Translated, it gives CASSFRQGGNTIYF.

The chain uses TRBV10-3 and TRBJ2-1, with D perhaps matching TRBD2 (6 bases). V lost 2 bases, J lost 8 bases, and 25 bases lay in between. Per germline, CDR1 ENHRY and CDR2 SYGVKD. This CDR3 contains 18 residues. The CDR3: CAISEAGKGGFLGDEQFF. The DNA for the CDR3 is TGTGCCATCAGTGAGGCCGGGAAGGGAGGCTTCCTTGGCGATGAGCAGTTCTTC.

This clone was counted a single time. In DNA, the CDR3 is TGTGCCAGCAGCTACCTAGCGGGGGGGTCCTACGAGCAGTACTTC. Its translation: CASSYLAGGSYEQYF. The V gene is TRBV13, the J gene TRBJ2-7; 12 bases align to TRBD2. V was pared by 4 bases and J by 1 base, with 2 bases of the junction left unmatched. Germline V gene lookup returns CDR1 PRHDT and CDR2 FYEKMQ (reference sequence). This CDR3 is 15 amino acids long.

The V call is TRBV2, the J call TRBJ1-3; no clear D gene. CDR1 is SNHLY, CDR2 FYNNEI, per germline. This CDR3 spans 12 amino acids. Trimming cost V 3 bases and J 4 bases, with 4 bases left between them. The CDR3 loop is CASSDEGNTIYF. The CDR3 bases are TGTGCCAGCAGTGACGAGGGAAACACCATATATTTT.

This clone is labeled as medium-sized. The chain's CDR3 is CASTRGPTNTGELFF. CDR3 DNA: TGTGCCAGCACTAGGGGCCCTACGAACACCGGGGAGCTGTTTTTT. The rearrangement joins TRBV25-1 to TRBJ2-2; D is perhaps TRBD1 (5 bases). Germline assignment: CDR1 MGHDK and CDR2 SYGVNS. Deletions cut 7 bases from V and 0 bases from J, with 12 bases between. The CDR3 is 15 residues long.

V gene TRBV7-9 combines with J gene TRBJ2-2; the D gene is possibly TRBD1 (5 bases). This CDR3 has 14 residues. The germline CDR1 and CDR2 sequences are SEHNR and FQNEAQ (reference sequence). Trimming stripped 2 bases from V and 12 bases from J, with 16 bases between. CDR3 nucleotides: TGTGCCAGCAGCTTAAAAGGGGCCTCCCGTAAGCTGTTTTTT. Its protein product is CASSLKGASRKLFF.

The sample holds one count of this clone. The chain combines TRBV6-1 with TRBJ1-2; the D is unclear. CDR1 is MNHNS and CDR2 is SASEGT in the germline V gene. This CDR3 is built from 12 residues. The ends were cut back, 6 bases at V and 4 bases at J, with 9 bases in the middle. The CDR3 spells CASRQDTYGYTF. CDR3 coding DNA: TGTGCCAGCAGACAAGACACCTATGGCTACACCTTC.

The chain has TRBV5-1 and TRBJ1-3; 9 bases align to TRBD1. CDR1 is SGHRS, CDR2 YFSETQ, per germline. V shed 0 bases, J shed 0 bases, and the junction held 4 bases outside the gene matches. CDR3 length: 17 residues. Here the CDR3 DNA reads TGCGCCAGCAGCTTGGGACAGGGGGTTTCCTCTGGAAACACCATATATTTT. The encoded protein is CASSLGQGVSSGNTIYF.

The chain combines TRBV4-2 with TRBJ2-5; 10 nucleotides line up with TRBD1. V was pared by 0 bases and J by 3 bases, with 16 bases of the junction left unmatched. The CDR3 is 20 amino acids. The germline V gene encodes CDR1 LGHNA and CDR2 YNFKEQ. CDR3 DNA sequence: TGTGCCAGCAGCCAAGATACCCCAATCACCGGGACAGGGGAGGAAGAGACCCAGTACTTC. It codes for CASSQDTPITGTGEEETQYF.

The rearrangement links TRBV4-3 to TRBJ1-4, with 7 positions matching TRBD1. The CDR3 is 20 residues long. Trimming took 0 bases from V and 7 from J; bases not matched to a gene: 20. The germline V gene has CDR1 LGHNA and CDR2 YSLEER. CDR3 region: CASSQDPLTGSMRWAEKLFF. The CDR3 region has the DNA TGCGCCAGCAGCCAAGACCCCCTGACAGGGAGTATGAGGTGGGCTGAAAAACTGTTTTTT.

As for this clone: The sample carries other DNA sequences with the same CDR3. The chain combines TRBV29-1 with TRBJ1-4; D is unresolved. The V end was cut by 6 bases, the J end by 5 bases, with 13 bases between. CDR1 is SQVTM, CDR2 ANQGSEA, per germline. The CDR3 extends over 13 amino acids. CDR3 region: CSVPDRGNEKLFF. The CDR3 bases are TGCAGCGTCCCGGACCGCGGGAATGAAAAACTGTTTTTT.

This chain links TRBV10-3 with TRBJ1-1; 8 bases match TRBD1. CDR3 length: 14 residues. Germline values: CDR1 ENHRY, CDR2 SYGVKD. With V trimmed by 3 bases and J by 1 base, 1 base remained unmatched. CDR3 DNA sequence: TGTGCCATCAGTGAAGACAGGGGGAACACTGAAGCTTTCTTT. It codes for CAISEDRGNTEAFF.

This rearrangement joins TRBV18 to TRBJ1-1, with a weak D call TRBD1 (6 bases). From germline, CDR1 is KGHSH and CDR2 LQKENI. The CDR3 totals 15 residues. V lost 2 bases, J lost 4 bases, and 14 bases lay in between. In DNA, the CDR3 is TGTGCCAGCTCACCAGAGGGGGGGCGAGGCACTGAAGCTTTCTTT. Translated, it gives CASSPEGGRGTEAFF.

V is TRBV28 and J is TRBJ2-7, with D maybe TRBD1 (6 bases). The V end lost 3 bases, the J end lost 1 base, and 16 bases lay between the germline ends. This CDR3 has 16 residues. CDR1 is MDHEN, CDR2 SYDVKM, per germline. CDR3 amino acids: CASSFRVEQGSYEQYF. CDR3 bases: TGTGCCAGCAGTTTCAGGGTAGAACAGGGTTCCTACGAGCAGTACTTC.

The chain carries TRBV7-9 and TRBJ1-2; D is possibly TRBD1 (6 bases). Germline V lookup: CDR1 SEHNR, CDR2 FQNEAQ (reference sequence). The V end was cut by 1 base, the J end by 4 bases, with 16 bases between. This CDR3 is built from 16 residues. This CDR3 reads CASSLGTTGLFYGYTF. CDR3 DNA sequence: TGTGCCAGCAGCTTAGGAACGACAGGTCTCTTCTATGGCTACACCTTC.

The chain employs TRBV5-1 and TRBJ2-5, with 7 bases matching TRBD1. This CDR3 region has 14 residues. CDR1 is SGHRS and CDR2 is YFSETQ in the germline V gene. The junction had 5 bases not matched to a gene; V was cut back by 4 bases and J by 2 bases. The CDR3 loop is CASSQPGQQETQYF. The CDR3 nucleotides read TGCGCCAGCAGCCAACCGGGACAGCAAGAGACCCAGTACTTC.